This T cell receptor (beta chain) is drawn from a study of blood T cell repertoires in COVID-19 (dated by TCRdb to the early 2020s). About the investigation overall: Samples from collaborators originated in the United States, Italy and Spain and spanned both the acute and convalescent phases of COVID-19. The material from the prospective study consisted of cDNA or gDNA derived from T cells, B-cell-depleted T cells, or PBMCs. Deeply sampled blood TCRbeta repertoires from subjects exposed to, actively infected with, or recovered from COVID-19 were included in the dataset. A freely available public database, intended as a resource for researchers studying the immune response to SARS-CoV-2, is where the repertoires were released. Samples came from the ongoing ImmuneRACE study (first 160 participants) plus 1,254 subjects from 6 global collaborators. The sample metadata nearly always contained a de-identified subject ID, COVID-19 status, age in years and sex. Where HLA class I and class II types were available, the types were taken from metadata supplied by the sample provider, not from assay-based typing. What the study reported, not specific to this receptor: Clinical and demographic metadata were provided uncurated, with the amount varying by source and participant.

V was cut back by 2 bases and J by 1 base, leaving a gap of 14 bases between them. The germline V gene encodes CDR1 MNHEY and CDR2 SVGAGI. Measured from the cysteine to the phenylalanine, the CDR3 is 16 residues long. This entry keeps only the CDR3 DNA: 48 bases, framed from base 1. The immunoSEQ Assay, a bias-controlled multiplex PCR, was used to amplify TCRbeta CDR3 regions from genomic DNA. The study's processing was this. Nucleated cell counts per sample were estimated from amplification of reference gene primers within the assay. To quantify the absolute abundance of each unique TCRbeta CDR3 rearrangement, sequence reads were collapsed and filtered. For each sample, productive Simpson clonality was calculated as the square root of Simpson's diversity index across productive rearrangements. This immuneACCESS table, as held by TCRdb, lists in-frame sequences with V and J called but not all clones. Of the missing ones, under half trace to an unresolved V gene in checked studies; the others have no known cause. For V, J and clone size, that table is used; D and trimming come from the DNA. This sample has around 370,000 clones in its table, and more than 75% of those were observed once. Together, the top ten hold roughly 1.2% of the sample.

In the prospective study, participants were roughly 18 to 100 years old, resided in 20 to 30 geographic areas of the United States, and were enrolled through a virtual design. In the prospective study, participants were assigned to cohorts based on the clinical history participants reported in a screening survey and a study questionnaire. ImmuneRACE Cohort 3 recovered participants were defined by two consecutive negative NP/OP PCR tests, healthcare professional clearance, or symptom resolution. In the prospective study, whole blood, serum and a nasopharyngeal or oropharyngeal swab were collected from each participant by mobile phlebotomists. Prospective study participants could optionally give additional blood draws and questionnaires over a 2-month period. Before DNA extraction, blood samples from the prospective study were shipped at room temperature or frozen. On this clone itself: The antigen it recognizes is unknown. Base qualities are not provided; no much larger clone lies one nucleotide away.

The source is a woman aged 18-29 years who had recovered from COVID-19. The rearranged segments are TRBV6-5 and TRBJ1-1; the D segment could be TRBD1, given 6 matching bases. Sequenced material: PBMCs or T cells enriched from blood (not recorded which). The sequenced DNA: TGTGCCAGCAGTTACGACCCAGGGACAACGAACACTGAAGCTTTCTTT. Its coded protein is CASSYDPGTTNTEAFF.